These 25 T cell receptor beta chains were sequenced from one sample in a study of blood T cell repertoires in COVID-19. The protocol was immunoSEQ multiplex PCR, while the TCRdb copy is restricted to in-frame clones and leaves out a portion. The data hold about 310,000 clones, with about 91% observed a single time. The sample comprised PBMCs or T cells enriched from blood (not recorded which). The receptor set was obtained from a young woman who had recovered from COVID-19.

The gene calls are TRBV9 and TRBJ2-2, with TRBD1 matching 9 bases. From germline, CDR1 is SGDLS and CDR2 YYNGEE. The length of the CDR3 is 18 residues. J lost 5 bases, V lost 3 bases, and 14 bases had no gene match. CDR3 sequence: CASSDSRDGTGRTGELFF. The DNA for the CDR3 is TGTGCCAGCAGCGACTCAAGAGATGGGACAGGGAGAACCGGGGAGCTGTTTTTT.

The chain employs TRBV24-1 and TRBJ2-1, with D perhaps matching TRBD2 (6 bases). This CDR3 contains 16 residues. V was cut by 5 bases and J by 3 bases, with 16 bases left in between. Germline V lookup: CDR1 KGHDR, CDR2 SFDVKD. The CDR3 region is CATSGDVAVSYNEQFF. Written as DNA, the CDR3 is TGTGCCACCAGTGGTGACGTAGCGGTGAGCTACAATGAGCAGTTCTTC.

The chain uses TRBV6-2 or TRBV6-3 and TRBJ2-1, with TRBD2 matching over 9 bases. Germline V CDR1 and CDR2: MNHEY, SVGEGT. The CDR3 has 16 residues. After removal of 3 bases from V and 8 bases from J, the junction contained 11 bases not matched to a gene. Here the CDR3 reads CASSYLAGAGWDEQFF. For the CDR3, the DNA is TGTGCCAGCAGTTATTTAGCGGGAGCAGGGTGGGATGAGCAGTTCTTC.

This chain joins TRBV28 and TRBJ1-6; TRBD1 is a possible D gene (6 bases). Germline CDR1 MDHEN, CDR2 SYDVKM. The ends were cut back, 5 bases at V and 9 bases at J, with 20 bases in the middle. There are 16 residues in the CDR3. The CDR3 bases are TGTGCCAGCAGTCCGACGGGACATTCTTTTTTTTCACCCCTCCACTTT. Translated: CASSPTGHSFFSPLHF.

The chain combines TRBV7-2 with TRBJ1-2, with D maybe TRBD1 (5 bases). This CDR3 comprises 16 residues. Germline values: CDR1 SGHTA, CDR2 FQGNSA. With 5 bases removed from V and 4 bases from J, the gap between germline ends came to 20 bases. In DNA form, the CDR3 reads TGTGCCAGCAGCGAACTCGGGGGGGGAATTCGCTATGGCTACACCTTC. Encoded protein: CASSELGGGIRYGYTF. The full variable domain, its missing parts supplied by reference TRBV7-2 and TRBJ1-2, is GAGVSQSPSNKVTEKGKDVELRCDPISGHTALYWYRQSLGQGLEFLIYFQGNSAPDKSGLPSDRFSAERTGGSVSTLTIQRTQQEDSAVYLCASSELGGGIRYGYTFGSGTRLTVV.

The sample holds one count of this clone. The genes are TRBV19 and TRBJ1-5; TRBD1 matches 9 bases. Losses at the gene ends were 7 bases for V and 5 bases for J; bases not matched to a gene: 15. The CDR3 sequence is 17 residues long. The germline gives CDR1 LNHDA, CDR2 SQIVND (reference sequence). CDR3 residues: CASKESQDRGYHQPQHF. As DNA, the CDR3 is TGTGCCAGTAAAGAGTCCCAGGACAGGGGATATCATCAGCCCCAGCATTTT.

The chain uses TRBV6-6 and TRBJ1-1; D call uncertain. The germline gives CDR1 MNHNY, CDR2 SVGAGI (reference sequence). V was cut by 7 bases and J by 1 base, with 7 bases left in between. The CDR3 totals 12 residues. CDR3 protein: CASNFPNTEAFF. CDR3 bases: TGTGCCAGCAACTTCCCGAACACTGAAGCTTTCTTT.

This sequence joins TRBV4-3 and TRBJ1-2, with a tentative D call TRBD1 (6 bases). This CDR3 has 16 amino acids. Germline CDR1 and CDR2: LGHNA and YSLEER. Between the trimmed V and J ends, which lost 1 base and 4 bases, there was a span of 16 bases. CDR3 loop: CASSQGGRGGIYGYTF. CDR3 bases: TGCGCCAGCAGCCAAGGAGGGAGGGGGGGAATCTATGGCTACACCTTC.

The chain couples TRBV19 to TRBJ2-7, with a weak D call TRBD2 (5 bases). CDR1 is LNHDA, CDR2 SQIVND, per germline (reference sequence). The V and J ends lost 0 bases and 3 bases respectively, with 15 bases between them. This CDR3 has 16 amino acids. The CDR3 DNA is TGTGCCAGTAGTATAGAAACTCGGACTCCAATCTACGAGCAGTACTTC. Translated: CASSIETRTPIYEQYF.

The chain joins TRBV9 to TRBJ2-5; TRBD2 matches 9 bases. The germline CDR1 and CDR2 sequences are SGDLS and YYNGEE. With V trimmed by 0 bases and J by 2 bases, 5 bases remained unmatched. The CDR3 has 16 residues. The CDR3 reads CASSVDGLAGQETQYF. Written as DNA, the CDR3 is TGTGCCAGCAGCGTAGACGGGCTAGCGGGGCAAGAGACCCAGTACTTC.

The chain is built from TRBV24-1 and TRBJ1-4, with 7 positions matching TRBD1. The V gene's germline CDR1 is KGHDR and CDR2 SFDVKD. The CDR3 sequence is 14 residues long. V gave up 5 bases and J gave up 7 bases; unmatched junction bases: 6. The CDR3 DNA follows: TGTGCCACCAGTGCGCCAGGGGGTGGTGAAAAACTGTTTTTT. Protein product: CATSAPGGGEKLFF.

The chain carries TRBV7-2 and TRBJ2-7; TRBD1 aligns across 8 bases. The CDR3 runs to 14 residues. J gave up 3 bases and V 5 bases, and 6 bases lay outside the gene matches. Germline CDR1 reads SGHTA; CDR2 reads FQGNSA. DNA for the CDR3: TGTGCCAGCAGCGCAGACAGGGGATTCTACGAGCAGTACTTC. Protein: CASSADRGFYEQYF. Filled out from reference TRBV7-2 and TRBJ2-7, the complete variable domain reads GAGVSQSPSNKVTEKGKDVELRCDPISGHTALYWYRQSLGQGLEFLIYFQGNSAPDKSGLPSDRFSAERTGGSVSTLTIQRTQQEDSAVYLCASSADRGFYEQYFGPGTRLTVT.

The genes are TRBV4-3 and TRBJ1-4; unclear D gene. Germline-derived CDR1 and CDR2 are LGHNA and YSLEER. Deletions cut 0 bases from V and 2 bases from J, with 13 bases between. The CDR3 runs to 17 residues. The CDR3 nucleotides are TGCGCCAGCAGCCAAGATTGGAGGGCGTGGACTAATGAAAAACTGTTTTTT. It encodes CASSQDWRAWTNEKLFF.

The V gene is TRBV6-1, the J gene TRBJ1-1; D uncertain. The CDR3 spans 13 residues. V dropped 3 bases and J dropped 1 base, with 6 bases sitting between them. Looked up from germline, CDR1 is MNHNS and CDR2 is SASEGT. The CDR3, as DNA: TGTGCCAGCAGTGAGCAGGCGAACACTGAAGCTTTCTTT. This encodes CASSEQANTEAFF.

The chain employs TRBV7-2 and TRBJ1-1, with D hard to call. The CDR3 totals 17 residues. In germline, CDR1 is SGHTA, CDR2 FQGNSA. The germline V and J ends were trimmed by 4 bases and 7 bases, with 25 bases remaining between them. This CDR3 is CASSSTDYPPAGGEAFF. As DNA, the CDR3 is TGTGCCAGCAGCTCAACAGACTACCCCCCGGCGGGTGGTGAAGCTTTCTTT.

The chain uses TRBV7-9 and TRBJ2-7, with 9 bases matching TRBD1. The CDR3 covers 14 residues. Germline CDR1 is SEHNR and CDR2 is FQNEAQ (reference sequence). V gave up 5 bases and J gave up 1 base; unmatched junction bases: 3. The CDR3 DNA follows: TGTGCCAGCAGCCTAGGGACAGGGTCCTACGAGCAGTACTTC. Its translation: CASSLGTGSYEQYF.

The chain employs TRBV4-3 and TRBJ1-1; D gene unclear. The germline V and J ends were trimmed by 0 bases and 4 bases, with 12 bases remaining between them. The CDR3 extends over 15 amino acids. Germline assignment: CDR1 LGHNA and CDR2 YSLEER. The CDR3 sequence: CASSQEDGIGTEAFF. CDR3 nucleotides: TGCGCCAGCAGCCAAGAAGACGGGATAGGCACTGAAGCTTTCTTT.

This chain joins TRBV7-8 and TRBJ1-3; D is unresolved. Germline V gene data show CDR1 as SGHVS and CDR2 as FQNEAQ. The V gene lost 3 bases and the J gene lost 8 bases, with 11 bases spanning the gap. The CDR3 is 13 amino acids. Written as DNA, the CDR3 is TGTGCCAGCAGCTTCACCACCGGGGACACCATATATTTT. This gives the protein CASSFTTGDTIYF.

This chain connects TRBV24-1 to TRBJ2-7; 8 nucleotides align to TRBD2. This CDR3 spans 15 amino acids. CDR1 and CDR2 (germline): KGHDR, SFDVKD. V lost 3 bases, J lost 5 bases, and 8 bases stayed unmatched. The CDR3 nucleotides read TGTGCCACCAGTGATCCCAGCGGGGGCGGAGACGAGCAGTACTTC. It yields the protein CATSDPSGGGDEQYF.

V usage is TRBV18 and J usage is TRBJ2-7; 8 bases match TRBD2. V shed 1 base and J 9 bases; nucleotides not matched to a gene: 14. CDR3 size: 16 residues. Per germline, CDR1 KGHSH and CDR2 LQKENI. CDR3 sequence: CASSPLYEAGVSWQYF. In DNA form, the CDR3 reads TGTGCCAGCTCACCACTTTACGAAGCGGGGGTGTCGTGGCAGTACTTC.

The chain links TRBV5-5 to TRBJ2-5; TRBD2 matches at 7 bases. This CDR3 comprises 15 residues. Germline V gene lookup returns CDR1 SGHKS and CDR2 YYEKEE (reference sequence). With V trimmed by 0 bases and J by 4 bases, 6 bases remained unmatched. The CDR3 reads CASSLGGSGGETQYF. The DNA for the CDR3 is TGTGCCAGCAGCTTGGGAGGTTCGGGGGGAGAGACCCAGTACTTC.

The chain joins TRBV5-1 to TRBJ2-5, with TRBD1 matching 7 bases. The CDR3 consists of 14 residues. Germline V gene lookup returns CDR1 SGHRS and CDR2 YFSETQ. J gave up 5 bases and V 4 bases, and 8 bases lay outside the gene matches. The CDR3, as DNA: TGCGCCAGCAGCCCTCGGACAGGACCGGAGACCCAGTACTTC. Its translation is CASSPRTGPETQYF.

The CDR3 nucleotides are TGTGCCACCAGCGGAGGGACAGGGGTGGAAAATGAAAAACTGTTTTTT. This gives the protein CATSGGTGVENEKLFF. The chain has TRBV15 and TRBJ1-4; 10 nucleotides match TRBD1. The V segment lost 5 bases and the J segment 5 bases; nucleotides outside the gene matches: 8. Looked up from germline, CDR1 is LNHNV and CDR2 is YYDKDF (reference sequence). There are 16 residues in the CDR3. Combining the CDR3 with reference TRBV15 and TRBJ1-4 gives the whole variable domain DAMVIQNPRYQVTQFGKPVTLSCSQTLNHNVMYWYQQKSSQAPKLLFHYYDKDFNNEADTPDNFQSRRPNTSFCFLDIRSPGLGDTAMYLCATSGGTGVENEKLFFGSGTQLSVL.

The chain employs TRBV6-1 and TRBJ2-7, with TRBD1 as a possible D gene (6 bases). Germline assignment: CDR1 MNHNS and CDR2 SASEGT. V was pared by 2 bases and J by 3 bases, with 17 bases between. The CDR3 loop spans 16 amino acids. The CDR3 DNA sequence: TGTGCCAGCAGTGAATTCTCCAGGGGTGAGCGCTACGAGCAGTACTTC. It encodes CASSEFSRGERYEQYF.

This clone was seen just once. This rearrangement joins TRBV5-4 to TRBJ1-2, with D hard to call. V lost 0 bases to trimming and J lost 4 bases, with 16 bases between them. The CDR3 loop spans 16 amino acids. Germline values: CDR1 SGHNT, CDR2 YYREEE (reference sequence). CDR3 amino acids: CASSLGGPGGFYGYTF. The CDR3 DNA is TGTGCCAGCAGCTTGGGCGGACCTGGAGGTTTCTATGGCTACACCTTC.